This passage covers 31 T cell receptor beta chains from one sample sequenced in a study of blood T cells in healthy people across ages. Alongside a J-beta primer mix, a sample-barcoded 5' primer served in a second PCR lasting about 7 to 12 cycles. One entry per CDR3 protein results from TCRdb running MiXCR on the 5' RACE reads. The sample carries about 1.6 million distinct CDR3 sequences, roughly 30% recorded once. The specimen sequenced was blood. The origin of the receptors is a woman in her twenties or thirties in good health.

This sequence joins TRBV10-2 and TRBJ2-5; 12 nucleotides match TRBD2. The CDR3 length is 17 residues. V lost 0 bases and J lost 5; bases outside the gene matches: 7. Per the germline V gene, CDR1 is WSHSY and CDR2 is SAAADI. The CDR3 region is CASSESTSGGPSETQYF. Here the CDR3 DNA reads TGCGCCAGCAGTGAGTCAACTAGCGGGGGGCCCTCCGAGACCCAGTACTTC.

This chain links TRBV20-1 with TRBJ2-5; TRBD2 is a possible D gene (5 bases). The end of the DNA fits TRBJ2-7 better, so the J call may be wrong. The CDR3 is 12 amino acids. Germline values: CDR1 DFQATT, CDR2 SNEGSKA (reference sequence). CDR3 DNA: TGCAGTGCTAATCCGAGGGCTGGCGAGCAGTACTTC. This sequence encodes CSANPRAGEQYF.

The genes are TRBV20-1 and TRBJ1-1; TRBD1 matches at 7 bases. The V gene end was trimmed by 1 base and the J gene end by 4 bases; junction bases not matched to a gene: 9. CDR1 and CDR2 from the germline V gene are DFQATT and SNEGSKA (reference sequence). The CDR3 runs 15 residues. The CDR3 bases are TGCAGTGCTAGAGGGCCAGGGGGAATGGGCACTGAAGCTTTCTTT. It specifies CSARGPGGMGTEAFF.

This clonotype was picked up a small number of times. The chain is built from TRBV2 and TRBJ1-5; tentatively, D is TRBD1 (5 bases). The germline CDR1 and CDR2 sequences are SNHLY and FYNNEI. Trimming pared 1 base from V and 6 bases from J, leaving 13 bases between. The CDR3 runs to 15 residues. This CDR3 reads CASSEGRVGVQPQHF. The DNA for the CDR3 is TGTGCCAGCAGTGAAGGAAGGGTGGGGGTTCAGCCCCAGCATTTT.

With respect to this clonotype: Being one base from a much bigger clone, this may be a read error. The chain joins TRBV10-3 to TRBJ2-5, with 9 bases that match TRBD1. CDR1 and CDR2 from the germline V gene are ENHRY and SYGVKD. The CDR3 spans 13 residues. V lost 11 bases to trimming and J lost 13 bases; unmatched junction nucleotides: 17. The CDR3 nucleotides are TGTGCCTTAGGACAGGGGAAGGCCGACGAGCTGTACTTC. It codes for CALGQGKADELYF.

This clonotype has just a few counts. CDR3 in DNA: TGTGCCAGCAGCTCCAAACCCCTTAGGTGGGGGGCCCCCGATGAGCAGTTCTTC. The encoded protein is CASSSKPLRWGAPDEQFF. The chain is built from TRBV7-2 and TRBJ2-1, with D possibly called TRBD1 or TRBD2 (6 bases each). V lost 4 bases and J lost 8, with 27 bases in between. CDR1 is SGHTA and CDR2 is FQGNSA in the germline V gene. This CDR3 spans 18 amino acids. The entire variable domain, with the rest obtained from reference TRBV7-2 and TRBJ2-1, is as follows: GAGVSQSPSNKVTEKGKDVELRCDPISGHTALYWYRQSLGQGLEFLIYFQGNSAPDKSGLPSDRFSAERTGGSVSTLTIQRTQQEDSAVYLCASSSKPLRWGAPDEQFFGPGTRLTVL.

CDR3 bases: TGTGCCAGCAGCTTAGGACAGGGGCCATGGGGCTACGAGCAGTACTTC. Protein sequence: CASSLGQGPWGYEQYF. The rearrangement links TRBV7-3 to TRBJ2-7; 9 bases map to TRBD1. The CDR3 length is 16 residues. The junction had 8 bases not matched to a gene; V was cut back by 2 bases and J by 3 bases. The V gene's germline CDR1 is SGHTA and CDR2 FQGTGA.

This clonotype was found a few times. CDR3 in amino acids: CASSQGDNSYEQYF. The CDR3, as DNA: TGTGCCAGCAGCCAAGGGGACAACTCCTACGAGCAGTACTTC. The V call is TRBV3-1, the J call TRBJ2-7, with D possibly matching TRBD1 (6 bases). V was trimmed by 1 base and J by 0 bases, leaving 7 bases between them. This CDR3 contains 14 residues. CDR1 LGHDT and CDR2 YNNKEL come from the germline V gene (reference sequence).

The rearrangement uses TRBV2 and TRBJ2-1; TRBD2 might be the D (6 bases). The V end was cut by 6 bases, the J end by 5 bases, with 17 bases between. The CDR3 is 15 amino acids. Germline V gives CDR1 SNHLY, CDR2 FYNNEI. The CDR3 protein is CASRAGTSGNNEQFF. In DNA form, the CDR3 reads TGTGCCAGCAGGGCGGGGACGTCCGGGAACAATGAGCAGTTCTTC.

Points on this clonotype: It may be a read error: a sequence one base away is much more abundant. This sequence joins TRBV7-9 and TRBJ2-7; D might be TRBD2 (6 bases). Germline CDR1 is SEHNR and CDR2 is FQNEAQ (reference sequence). The CDR3 loop spans 14 amino acids. Trimming took off 1 base at V and 9 bases at J, with 16 bases between the two ends. The CDR3 DNA reads as TGTGCCAGCAGCTTAGGACATTCGGGGGACGGGCAGTACTTC. Protein sequence: CASSLGHSGDGQYF.

The table lists this clonotype with many counts. The V and J genes are TRBV6-5 and TRBJ2-7, with 14 bases aligning to TRBD2. Trimming removed 5 bases from V and 6 bases from J; junction bases left unmatched: 3. Germline CDR1 MNHEY, CDR2 SVGAGI. CDR3 length: 14 amino acids. CDR3 nucleotides: TGTGCCAGCAGTACCGGACTAGCGGGAGGCGAGCAGTACTTC. Translated: CASSTGLAGGEQYF.

The chain is built from TRBV24-1 and TRBJ2-7; TRBD1 matches 11 bases. Germline lookup yields CDR1 KGHDR and CDR2 SFDVKD. The V and J ends lost 4 bases and 5 bases, in that order; junction bases with no gene match: 9. CDR3 length: 16 amino acids. This CDR3 is CATSDPGTGGLDEQYF. CDR3 coding DNA: TGTGCCACCAGTGACCCCGGGACAGGGGGTCTCGACGAGCAGTACTTC.

The chain is built from TRBV3-1 and TRBJ1-1, with D uncertain. V lost 0 bases and J lost 2, with 13 bases in between. There are 16 residues in the CDR3. Germline CDR1 is LGHDT and CDR2 is YNNKEL (reference sequence). For the CDR3, the DNA is TGTGCCAGCAGCCAAGATCACTCGGACCATAACACTGAAGCTTTCTTT. Amino acids: CASSQDHSDHNTEAFF.

Worth noting for this clonotype: The junction and the germline gene differ at one end; a read error may be behind it. The CDR3 sequence is CASSLIDGHTF. The CDR3 DNA follows: TGTGCCAGCAGTTTAATTGATGGCCACACCTTC. The chain uses TRBV12-3 or TRBV12-4 and TRBJ1-2; D gene uncertain. The CDR3 is 11 residues long.

This clonotype was seen only a few times. The chain has TRBV7-9 and TRBJ1-2; unclear D gene. The CDR3 contains 14 residues. Germline V gene lookup returns CDR1 SEHNR and CDR2 FQNEAQ (reference sequence). Trimming stripped 3 bases from V and 8 bases from J, with 16 bases between. The CDR3 sequence is CASSLEGWLEGYTF. CDR3 DNA sequence: TGTGCCAGCAGCTTGGAAGGCTGGCTCGAAGGCTACACCTTC. The full variable domain, in which reference TRBV7-9 and TRBJ1-2 provide the parts outside the CDR3, is DTGVSQNPRHKITKRGQNVTFRCDPISEHNRLYWYRQTLGQGPEFLTYFQNEAQLEKSRLLSDRFSAERPKGSFSTLEIQRTEQGDSAMYLCASSLEGWLEGYTFGSGTRLTVV.

This clonotype was seen a few times. V gene TRBV7-9 combines with J gene TRBJ1-2, with 12 bases identical to TRBD1. This CDR3 contains 14 residues. The ends lost 7 bases at V and 8 bases at J; junction bases unmatched: 8. Germline CDR1 reads SEHNR; CDR2 reads FQNEAQ (reference sequence). The CDR3 nucleotides read TGTGCCAGCACCCCTCGAGGGACAGGGGGCGGCTACACCTTC. Its translation: CASTPRGTGGGYTF.

The chain joins TRBV11-3 to TRBJ2-1, with 8 bases aligning to TRBD1. The length of the CDR3 is 15 residues. Trimming removed 5 bases from V and 7 bases from J; junction bases left unmatched: 10. From germline, CDR1 is SGHNT and CDR2 YENEEA. CDR3 in DNA: TGTGCCAGCAGCCCCGCAGGGGGCGCCAGTAATGAGCAGTTCTTC. Translated: CASSPAGGASNEQFF.

CDR3 nucleotides: TGCGCCAGCAGTGACGAGGGGAGCTACGAGCAGTACTTC. Protein sequence: CASSDEGSYEQYF. This chain joins TRBV5-1 and TRBJ2-7; D possibly matches TRBD1 or TRBD2 (5 bases each). This CDR3 spans 13 amino acids. Trimming left V 5 bases short and J 3 bases short, with 12 bases between. Germline CDR1 reads SGHRS; CDR2 reads YFSETQ.

The gene calls are TRBV5-1 and TRBJ2-7; D gene ambiguous. Germline CDR1 is SGHRS and CDR2 is YFSETQ. Trimming took off 3 bases at V and 5 bases at J, with 18 bases between the two ends. The CDR3 runs 15 residues. The CDR3 loop is CASSWSSGPYDEQYF. The CDR3 DNA reads TGCGCCAGCAGCTGGTCGTCAGGACCCTACGACGAGCAGTACTTC.

The chain has TRBV7-9 and TRBJ2-2; D uncertain. This CDR3 has 15 amino acids. Trimming took off 5 bases at V and 1 base at J, with 11 bases between the two ends. Germline V gene sequence: CDR1 SEHNR, CDR2 FQNEAQ (reference sequence). In DNA form, the CDR3 reads TGTGCCAGCAGCAAGGTGGACGGGAACACCGGGGAGCTGTTTTTT. Translated, it gives CASSKVDGNTGELFF. The variable domain in full, with the rest retrieved from reference TRBV7-9 and TRBJ2-2, is DTGVSQNPRHKITKRGQNVTFRCDPISEHNRLYWYRQTLGQGPEFLTYFQNEAQLEKSRLLSDRFSAERPKGSFSTLEIQRTEQGDSAMYLCASSKVDGNTGELFFGEGSRLTVL.

This clonotype occurred a few times. The V call is TRBV28, the J call TRBJ1-2; 7 nucleotides match TRBD1. Germline CDR1 MDHEN, CDR2 SYDVKM. CDR3 length: 14 amino acids. Trimming removed 6 bases from V and 3 bases from J; junction bases left unmatched: 7. This CDR3 reads CASRSPGQHYGYTF. CDR3 in DNA: TGTGCCAGCAGATCTCCGGGACAGCACTATGGCTACACCTTC.

The genes are TRBV5-1 and TRBJ1-2, with 10 bases fitting TRBD1. The V segment lost 0 bases and the J segment 8 bases; nucleotides outside the gene matches: 10. Per the germline V gene, CDR1 is SGHRS and CDR2 is YFSETQ. This CDR3 region has 16 residues. The CDR3 DNA follows: TGCGCCAGCAGCTTGGAAGGTGTCGGGACAGGGGACGGCTACACCTTC. Translation gives CASSLEGVGTGDGYTF.

The V and J genes are TRBV7-9 and TRBJ2-2; TRBD1 aligns across 8 bases. CDR1 is SEHNR and CDR2 is FQNEAQ in the germline V gene (reference sequence). J was trimmed by 4 bases and V by 5 bases; bases with no gene match: 12. CDR3 length: 17 residues. The CDR3 nucleotides read TGTGCCAGCAGCCCCCGCGTGACAGGGGCCCCCACCGGGGAGCTGTTTTTT. Translated: CASSPRVTGAPTGELFF.

This clonotype turned up a few times. The chain employs TRBV3-1 and TRBJ1-2; TRBD1 matches at 8 bases. Per germline, CDR1 LGHDT and CDR2 YNNKEL (reference sequence). V lost 5 bases and J lost 8; bases outside the gene matches: 19. This CDR3 has 17 amino acids. The CDR3 reads CASSVTGPGGPLEGYTF. CDR3 sequence (DNA): TGTGCCAGCAGCGTTACAGGGCCAGGGGGCCCATTGGAAGGCTACACCTTC. Variable domain in full (rest from reference TRBV3-1 and TRBJ1-2): DTAVSQTPKYLVTQMGNDKSIKCEQNLGHDTMYWYKQDSKKFLKIMFSYNNKELIINETVPNRFSPKSPDKAHLNLHINSLELGDSAVYFCASSVTGPGGPLEGYTFGSGTRLTVV.

The chain combines TRBV20-1 with TRBJ2-5, with D possibly TRBD2 on 6 matching bases. The assigned J gene may be wrong: the sequence end matches TRBJ2-7 better. CDR1 and CDR2 (germline): DFQATT, SNEGSKA (reference sequence). CDR3 length: 13 residues. In DNA, the CDR3 is TGCAGTGCTGCGGGGCTAGCTGCTCTCGAGCAGTACTTC. It codes for CSAAGLAALEQYF.

This clonotype was seen just once. The junction departs from the called germline gene at one end, perhaps through a read error. J is TRBJ2-7 and V is TRBV4-1; D not certain. The CDR3 covers 13 residues. Germline V gene sequence: CDR1 MGHRA, CDR2 YSYEKL. In DNA form, the CDR3 reads TGTACCAGCAGCCAACTGGGGTCATACGAGCAGTACTTC. Its translation: CTSSQLGSYEQYF.

This clonotype was observed once. The chain employs TRBV11-2 and TRBJ2-7; TRBD2 might be the D (7 bases). Per the germline V gene, CDR1 is SGHAT and CDR2 is FQNNGV. V lost 6 bases and J lost 5, with 20 bases in between. This CDR3 has 15 residues. The CDR3 DNA reads as TGTGCCAGCAGTCGGGGGGCAGACCTGGCGGACGAGCAGTACTTC. Translated, it gives CASSRGADLADEQYF.

This clonotype was picked up many times. The chain links TRBV6-5 to TRBJ2-7; tentatively, D is TRBD1 (6 bases). Germline values: CDR1 MNHEY, CDR2 SVGAGI. The CDR3 runs to 13 residues. Trimming cost V 2 bases and J 7 bases, with 12 bases left between them. The CDR3 coding sequence is TGTGCCAGCAGTTACGGAAGGGGGAGAGAGCAGTACTTC. It codes for CASSYGRGREQYF.

There are a few counts of this clonotype. The chain carries TRBV6-6 and TRBJ2-5; D might be TRBD2 (5 bases). The CDR3 covers 14 residues. V was pared by 2 bases and J by 2 bases, with 9 bases between. From germline, CDR1 is MNHNY and CDR2 SVGAGI (reference sequence). The CDR3 reads CASSYESGQETQYF. The CDR3 DNA is TGTGCCAGCAGTTACGAAAGCGGACAAGAGACCCAGTACTTC.

The chain is built from TRBV7-2 and TRBJ2-7, with D possibly being TRBD2 (5 bases). The CDR3 sequence is 13 residues long. V lost 3 bases, J lost 3 bases, and 9 bases lay in between. In germline, CDR1 is SGHTA, CDR2 FQGNSA. The CDR3 nucleotides read TGTGCCAGCAGCTTCGTTGAGGGCTACGAGCAGTACTTC. As protein: CASSFVEGYEQYF. Together with reference TRBV7-2 and TRBJ2-7, the CDR3 gives the full variable domain: GAGVSQSPSNKVTEKGKDVELRCDPISGHTALYWYRQSLGQGLEFLIYFQGNSAPDKSGLPSDRFSAERTGGSVSTLTIQRTQQEDSAVYLCASSFVEGYEQYFGPGTRLTVT.

For this clonotype: At one of its ends the junction is not consistent with the germline gene, which may arise from a read error. The chain employs TRBV12-3 or TRBV12-4 and TRBJ2-3; TRBD2 matches at 7 bases. This CDR3 is built from 16 residues. The DNA for the CDR3 is TGTGCCAGCAGTTTAAGAGCGGGGTTTAGCACAGATGCGCAGTATTTT. Protein: CASSLRAGFSTDAQYF.